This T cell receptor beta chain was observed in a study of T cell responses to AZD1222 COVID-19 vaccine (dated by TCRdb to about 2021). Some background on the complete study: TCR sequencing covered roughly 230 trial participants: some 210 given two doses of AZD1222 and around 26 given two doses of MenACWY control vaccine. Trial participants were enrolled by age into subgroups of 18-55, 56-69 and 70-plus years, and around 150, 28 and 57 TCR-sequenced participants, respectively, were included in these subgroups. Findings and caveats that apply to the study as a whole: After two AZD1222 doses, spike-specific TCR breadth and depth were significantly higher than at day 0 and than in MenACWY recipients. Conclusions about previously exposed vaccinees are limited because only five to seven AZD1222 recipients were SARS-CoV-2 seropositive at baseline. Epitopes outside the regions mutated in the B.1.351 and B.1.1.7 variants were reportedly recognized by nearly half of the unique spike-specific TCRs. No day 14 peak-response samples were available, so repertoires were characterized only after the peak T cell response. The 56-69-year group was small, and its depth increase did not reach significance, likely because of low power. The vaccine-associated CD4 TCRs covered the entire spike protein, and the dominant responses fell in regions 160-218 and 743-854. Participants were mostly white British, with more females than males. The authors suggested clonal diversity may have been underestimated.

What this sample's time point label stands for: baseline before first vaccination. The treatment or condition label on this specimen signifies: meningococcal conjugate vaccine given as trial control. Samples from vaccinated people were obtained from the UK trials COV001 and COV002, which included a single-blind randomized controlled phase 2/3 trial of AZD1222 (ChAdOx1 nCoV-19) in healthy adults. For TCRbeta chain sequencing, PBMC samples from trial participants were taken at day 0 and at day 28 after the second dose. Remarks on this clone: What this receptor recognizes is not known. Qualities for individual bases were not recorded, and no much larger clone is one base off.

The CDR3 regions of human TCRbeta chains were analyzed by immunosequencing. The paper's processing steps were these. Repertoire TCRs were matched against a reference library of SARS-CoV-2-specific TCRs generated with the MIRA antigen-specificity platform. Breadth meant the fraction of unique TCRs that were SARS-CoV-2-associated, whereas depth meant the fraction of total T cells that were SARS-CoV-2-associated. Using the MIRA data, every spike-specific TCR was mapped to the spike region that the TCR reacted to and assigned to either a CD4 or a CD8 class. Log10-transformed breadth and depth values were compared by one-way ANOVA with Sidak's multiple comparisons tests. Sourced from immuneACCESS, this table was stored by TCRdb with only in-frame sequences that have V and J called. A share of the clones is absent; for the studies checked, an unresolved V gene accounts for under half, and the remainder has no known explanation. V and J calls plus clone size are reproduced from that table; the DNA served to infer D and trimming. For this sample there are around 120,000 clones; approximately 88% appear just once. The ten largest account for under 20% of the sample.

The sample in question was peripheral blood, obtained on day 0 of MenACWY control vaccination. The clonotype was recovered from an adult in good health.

The DNA reads TGTGCCAGCAGCTTAGCGCCGGATGGTTGGGAACAAACCTACGAGCAGTACTTC. Protein translation: CASSLAPDGWEQTYEQYF. The rearranged segments are TRBV7-6 and TRBJ2-7; the D gene remains uncertain. Reading from cysteine to phenylalanine, the CDR3 counts 18 amino acids. Of the read, only the CDR3 DNA is kept; its 54 bases are in frame from base 1. V and J lose 0 bases and 2 bases, and a span of 20 bases separates them. CDR1 and CDR2 are read off the germline V gene as SGHVS and FNYEAQ.